Listed below are T cell receptor beta chains from one sample, sequenced in a study of cytomegalovirus exposure and HLA in healthy donors. Clones were sequenced by immunoSEQ multiplex PCR, and TCRdb holds only the in-frame ones, with some missing. The sample shows 160,000 or so clones, about 78% of them seen only once. Sequencing used PBMCs. The receptors shown here come from a male donor in good health and CMV-seronegative. Both conserved end residues are part of each CDR3. D genes are given only for firm matches. The size field is filled for only some rows; it gives once, few, many or a size class.

J gene: TRBJ2-3
D gene: TRBD2
clone size: once
V gene: TRBV7-9
CDR3 DNA: TGTGCCAGCAGCCCCCGGACTAGCGGGATTACAGATACGCAGTATTTT
CDR3 protein: CASSPRTSGITDTQYF

J gene: TRBJ1-6
D gene: -
clone size: few
V gene: TRBV7-5
CDR3 DNA: TGTGCCAGAAGCCGCCTAAACAGGGGCTCGCCCCTCCACTTT
CDR3 protein: CARSRLNRGSPLHF

J gene: TRBJ1-2
D gene: -
clone size: -
V gene: TRBV4-1
CDR3 DNA: TGCGCCAGCAGCCAAGACTGGGCCTATGGCTACACCTTC
CDR3 protein: CASSQDWAYGYTF

J gene: TRBJ2-2
D gene: -
clone size: -
V gene: TRBV7-2
CDR3 DNA: TGTGCCAGCAGCAAGTGGCCAGCGGGGAACACCGGGGAGCTGTTTTTT
CDR3 protein: CASSKWPAGNTGELFF

J gene: TRBJ2-5
D gene: -
clone size: -
V gene: TRBV10-3
CDR3 DNA: TGTGCCATCAGTGAGCCCCTACGCGGGTTACAAGAGACCCAGTACTTC
CDR3 protein: CAISEPLRGLQETQYF

J gene: TRBJ2-3
D gene: TRBD2
clone size: -
V gene: TRBV28
CDR3 DNA: TGTGCCAGCACCGGGACTAGAGATACGCAGTATTTT
CDR3 protein: CASTGTRDTQYF

J gene: TRBJ2-3
D gene: -
clone size: -
V gene: TRBV6-4
CDR3 DNA: TGTGCCAGCAGCTTCTCCACGGGCACAGATACGCAGTATTTT
CDR3 protein: CASSFSTGTDTQYF

J gene: TRBJ1-5
D gene: -
clone size: -
V gene: TRBV7-2
CDR3 DNA: TGTGCCAGCAGCTTAGCTCGAGGGCCCAATCAGCCCCAGCATTTT
CDR3 protein: CASSLARGPNQPQHF

J gene: TRBJ1-2
D gene: TRBD1
clone size: -
V gene: TRBV6-1
CDR3 DNA: TGTGCCAGCGACAGGGGACTTAACTATGGCTACACCTTC
CDR3 protein: CASDRGLNYGYTF

J gene: TRBJ2-5
D gene: -
clone size: -
V gene: TRBV5-1
CDR3 DNA: TGCGCCAGCAGCTTGGCCACAGGCGTGGGCCAAGAGACCCAGTACTTC
CDR3 protein: CASSLATGVGQETQYF

J gene: TRBJ2-2
D gene: TRBD1
clone size: -
V gene: TRBV5-1
CDR3 DNA: TGCGCCAGCAGCCGGGACAGGAGCACCGGGGAGCTGTTTTTT
CDR3 protein: CASSRDRSTGELFF

J gene: TRBJ2-3
D gene: -
clone size: -
V gene: TRBV5-4
CDR3 DNA: TGTGCCAGCAGCTTGAGGGGCGGGGACACAGATACGCAGTATTTT
CDR3 protein: CASSLRGGDTDTQYF

J gene: TRBJ2-7
D gene: TRBD1
clone size: once
V gene: TRBV19
CDR3 DNA: TGTGCCAGTAGCCCCAGTGGACAGGTCTCCTACGAGCAGTACTTC
CDR3 protein: CASSPSGQVSYEQYF

J gene: TRBJ2-1
D gene: TRBD1
clone size: once
V gene: TRBV7-2
CDR3 DNA: TGTGCCAGCACCTGGACAGGGGGCTTATACAATGAGCAGTTCTTC
CDR3 protein: CASTWTGGLYNEQFF

J gene: TRBJ2-1
D gene: TRBD2
clone size: once
V gene: TRBV7-9
CDR3 DNA: TGTTCCAGCAGCCTCGGACTAGCGGGGGGTAACCTCCTTTACAATGAGCAGTTCTTC
CDR3 protein: CSSSLGLAGGNLLYNEQFF

J gene: TRBJ2-7
D gene: -
clone size: -
V gene: TRBV23-1
CDR3 DNA: TGCGCCAGCAGTCAATCCCAGGGGCCCTCCTACGAGCAGTACTTC
CDR3 protein: CASSQSQGPSYEQYF

J gene: TRBJ2-3
D gene: -
clone size: -
V gene: TRBV6-5
CDR3 DNA: TGTGCCAGCAGCTATGGACTGGGCGCAGATACGCAGTATTTT
CDR3 protein: CASSYGLGADTQYF

J gene: TRBJ2-7
D gene: -
clone size: -
V gene: TRBV6-5
CDR3 DNA: TGTGCCAGCAGTTACGAGGGCGGGGGCCTCTACGAGCAGTACTTC
CDR3 protein: CASSYEGGGLYEQYF

J gene: TRBJ2-5
D gene: TRBD1
clone size: -
V gene: TRBV18
CDR3 DNA: TGTGCCAGCTCACCCATACCGGGACAGGGTAAGCCCGGAGAGACCCAGTACTTC
CDR3 protein: CASSPIPGQGKPGETQYF

J gene: TRBJ2-1
D gene: TRBD1
clone size: -
V gene: TRBV5-5
CDR3 DNA: TGTGCCAGCAGCTTTGAACAGGGGATTTACAATGAGCAGTTCTTC
CDR3 protein: CASSFEQGIYNEQFF

J gene: TRBJ2-4
D gene: -
clone size: -
V gene: TRBV7-8
CDR3 DNA: TGTGCCAGCAGCTTACAATTAGCCAAAAACATTCAGTACTTC
CDR3 protein: CASSLQLAKNIQYF

J gene: TRBJ2-1
D gene: TRBD1
clone size: once
V gene: TRBV18
CDR3 DNA: TGTGCCAGCTCACCCCGGGACAGGATAGATTACAATGAGCAGTTCTTC
CDR3 protein: CASSPRDRIDYNEQFF

J gene: TRBJ2-3
D gene: -
clone size: -
V gene: TRBV9
CDR3 DNA: TGTGCCAGCAGCGTAGATGGCGGCGGGGTGAGCACAGATACGCAGTATTTT
CDR3 protein: CASSVDGGGVSTDTQYF

J gene: TRBJ2-3
D gene: TRBD2
clone size: few
V gene: TRBV12-5
CDR3 DNA: TGTGCTAGTGGTTCCCCGGGACTAGCGGCCACAGATACGCAGTATTTT
CDR3 protein: CASGSPGLAATDTQYF

J gene: TRBJ2-5
D gene: TRBD2
clone size: -
V gene: TRBV9
CDR3 DNA: TGTGCCAGCAGTTTCCTAGCGGGAGAAGAGACCCAGTACTTC
CDR3 protein: CASSFLAGEETQYF

J gene: TRBJ2-1
D gene: -
clone size: -
V gene: TRBV7-7
CDR3 DNA: TGTGCTAGCAGCTTTGGCGGGGCTGATGAGCAGTTCTTC
CDR3 protein: CASSFGGADEQFF

J gene: TRBJ2-1
D gene: TRBD2
clone size: -
V gene: TRBV6-6
CDR3 DNA: TGTGCCAGCGGAGCGGGGGGGCTCACCTACAATGAGCAGTTCTTC
CDR3 protein: CASGAGGLTYNEQFF

J gene: TRBJ2-2
D gene: -
clone size: -
V gene: TRBV6-4
CDR3 DNA: TGTGCCAGCAGCTCCGGGCAGGGGCTCACCGGGGAGCTGTTTTTT
CDR3 protein: CASSSGQGLTGELFF

J gene: TRBJ2-3
D gene: -
clone size: -
V gene: TRBV9
CDR3 DNA: TGTGCCAGCAGCGTAGGAGGGCTGACCGGCACAGATACGCAGTATTTT
CDR3 protein: CASSVGGLTGTDTQYF

J gene: TRBJ2-5
D gene: -
clone size: -
V gene: TRBV29-1
CDR3 DNA: TGCAGCGTACACAGGTCTGCGGAGACCCAGTACTTC
CDR3 protein: CSVHRSAETQYF

J gene: TRBJ1-1
D gene: -
clone size: once
V gene: TRBV5-1
CDR3 DNA: TGCGCCAGCAGCCTGGATAGGGGACTCGGCACTGAAGCTTTCTTT
CDR3 protein: CASSLDRGLGTEAFF

J gene: TRBJ1-1
D gene: -
clone size: -
V gene: TRBV19
CDR3 DNA: TGTGCCAGTAGTATTATCCGGGGTCCTGAAGCTTTCTTT
CDR3 protein: CASSIIRGPEAFF

J gene: TRBJ1-1
D gene: -
clone size: -
V gene: TRBV5-6
CDR3 DNA: TGTGCCAGCAGCGCAGGGGTCGATAGAGCTTTCTTT
CDR3 protein: CASSAGVDRAFF

J gene: TRBJ1-2
D gene: TRBD1
clone size: -
V gene: TRBV7-3
CDR3 DNA: TGTGCCAGCAGCACGGGACAGGCCTCGGGGGGCTACACCTTC
CDR3 protein: CASSTGQASGGYTF

J gene: TRBJ2-1
D gene: TRBD2
clone size: -
V gene: TRBV27
CDR3 DNA: TGTGCCAGCACCCCCTACGGGACTAGAAATGGGAATGAGCAGTTCTTC
CDR3 protein: CASTPYGTRNGNEQFF